The rows below give T cell receptor beta chains drawn from one sample of a study of cytomegalovirus exposure and HLA in healthy donors. Produced via immunoSEQ multiplex PCR; TCRdb's table is partial and in-frame only. The repertoire holds 150,000 to 200,000 clones, roughly 80% seen once, with almost 7% in the top ten. What was sequenced was PBMCs. These receptors were collected from a man younger than 45 in good health and CMV-seropositive. The CDR3 runs from the conserved cysteine through the conserved F or W. The order of the fields is clone size, D gene, V gene, J gene, CDR3 protein, CDR3 DNA. A D gene is named only where the DNA matches it firmly. Not all rows give a size; the values are once, few, many and, for expanded clones, a class.

>.|.|TRBV5-4|TRBJ2-3
CASSLGLVTDTQYF
TGTGCCAGCAGCTTGGGCTTAGTGACAGATACGCAGTATTTT
>.|TRBD2|TRBV7-9|TRBJ2-1
CASSRLAGGHNEQFF
TGTGCCAGCAGCCGCTTAGCGGGAGGACACAATGAGCAGTTCTTC
>.|TRBD1|TRBV23-1|TRBJ2-7
CASSQSSDREAEQYF
TGCGCCAGCAGTCAATCCTCGGACAGGGAGGCCGAGCAGTACTTC
>.|.|TRBV6-5|TRBJ2-7
CASSYSSGTYEQYF
TGTGCCAGCAGTTACTCTAGCGGTACCTACGAGCAGTACTTC
>.|.|TRBV7-9|TRBJ1-4
CASSSSSGLNEKLFF
TGTGCCAGCAGCTCCAGCTCAGGCCTTAATGAAAAACTGTTTTTT
>few|TRBD2|TRBV5-1|TRBJ2-7
CASSSGLAGGLKTSYEQYF
TGCGCCAGCAGCTCTGGACTAGCGGGAGGGCTAAAAACCTCCTACGAGCAGTACTTC
>.|TRBD2|TRBV28|TRBJ2-7
CASSFPRSGGRAGEQYF
TGTGCCAGCAGTTTCCCCCGATCGGGCGGGAGGGCCGGGGAGCAGTACTTC
>.|.|TRBV27|TRBJ1-4
CASSLNRVNEKLFF
TGTGCCAGCAGTTTAAACAGAGTTAATGAAAAACTGTTTTTT
>.|TRBD2|TRBV7-9|TRBJ2-5
CSSMVAGETQYF
TGTTCCAGCATGGTAGCGGGAGAGACCCAGTACTTC
>few|TRBD2|TRBV9|TRBJ2-1
CASTPGWGGGSNEQFF
TGTGCCAGCACACCGGGGTGGGGCGGGGGATCAAATGAGCAGTTCTTC
>.|.|TRBV19|TRBJ1-5
CASSTGSAYSNQPQHF
TGTGCCAGTAGCACAGGGAGCGCTTATAGCAATCAGCCCCAGCATTTT
>.|.|TRBV7-6|TRBJ1-3
CASSLAGAGGNTIYF
TGTGCCAGCAGCTTAGCAGGGGCAGGAGGAAACACCATATATTTT
>.|TRBD2|TRBV27|TRBJ2-5
CASSSVGLVVQETQYF
TGTGCCAGCAGTTCGGTGGGACTAGTGGTTCAAGAGACCCAGTACTTC
>.|TRBD1|TRBV2|TRBJ1-2
CASRKSGQPKNGYTF
TGTGCCAGCAGGAAATCGGGACAGCCTAAGAATGGCTACACCTTC
>few|TRBD1|TRBV6-1|TRBJ2-7
CASSAPGTGREQYF
TGTGCCAGCAGTGCCCCCGGGACAGGGCGGGAGCAGTACTTC
>.|.|TRBV27|TRBJ1-1
CASRRGGTAFF
TGTGCCAGCAGGCGGGGGGGGACGGCTTTCTTT
>once|TRBD1|TRBV18|TRBJ1-4
CASSFDRGAGEKLFF
TGTGCCAGCTCATTCGACAGGGGCGCTGGCGAAAAACTGTTTTTT
>.|TRBD1|TRBV7-9|TRBJ2-6
CASSQAGGSGANVLTF
TGCGCCAGCAGCCAAGCAGGGGGCTCTGGGGCCAACGTCCTGACTTTC
>.|TRBD2|TRBV6-5|TRBJ2-7
CASPDSGRAAYEQYF
TGTGCCAGCCCCGATAGCGGGAGGGCCGCCTACGAGCAGTACTTC
>.|.|TRBV19|TRBJ1-1
CATGWVGGNTEAFF
TGTGCCACCGGATGGGTTGGAGGCAACACTGAAGCTTTCTTT
>.|TRBD2|TRBV29-1|TRBJ2-1
CSVEPRVDLTSGFSYNEQFF
TGCAGCGTTGAACCAAGGGTCGACCTGACTAGCGGCTTCTCCTACAATGAGCAGTTCTTC
>.|TRBD1|TRBV30|TRBJ1-3
CAWSVRGLDSGNTIYF
TGTGCCTGGAGTGTAAGGGGGCTTGACTCTGGAAACACCATATATTTT
>.|.|TRBV13|TRBJ1-1
CASSARVLLAEAFF
TGTGCCAGCAGCGCCCGGGTGTTACTGGCTGAAGCTTTCTTT
>few|TRBD1|TRBV4-2|TRBJ1-1
CASSGGTGEQMNTEAFF
TGTGCCAGCAGCGGCGGGACAGGGGAACAAATGAACACTGAAGCTTTCTTT
>once|.|TRBV19|TRBJ2-1
CASSTDSIGGNEQFF
TGTGCCAGTAGTACCGACAGCATAGGGGGTAATGAGCAGTTCTTC
>.|.|TRBV18|TRBJ1-1
CASSPIEDTEAFF
TGTGCCAGCTCACCGATTGAGGACACTGAAGCTTTCTTT
>.|TRBD1|TRBV27|TRBJ2-7
CASTHRGGQGAYEQYF
TGTGCCAGCACCCATAGGGGGGGACAGGGGGCCTACGAGCAGTACTTC
>.|.|TRBV6-1|TRBJ1-2
CASTEGEGTYGYTF
TGTGCCAGCACCGAGGGGGAGGGCACCTATGGCTACACCTTC
>.|.|TRBV9|TRBJ1-3
CASSVAPVPLPGNTIYF
TGTGCCAGCAGCGTAGCACCGGTCCCCCTACCTGGAAACACCATATATTTT
>once|.|TRBV27|TRBJ2-2
CASSQLKGRANTGELFF
TGTGCCAGCAGTCAGCTTAAGGGCAGGGCGAACACCGGGGAGCTGTTTTTT
>.|.|TRBV4-1|TRBJ1-2
CASSQEAGRYGYTF
TGCGCCAGCAGCCAAGAGGCAGGGCGGTATGGCTACACCTTC
>.|TRBD1|TRBV6-5|TRBJ2-3
CASSDGTDTDTQYF
TGTGCCAGCAGTGACGGGACAGACACAGATACGCAGTATTTT
>.|.|TRBV30|TRBJ2-7
CAWSVEGSYEQYF
TGTGCCTGGTCCGTGGAGGGTTCCTACGAGCAGTACTTC
>.|.|TRBV4-1|TRBJ2-5
CASRSGSLVEETQYF
TGCGCCAGCAGAAGTGGGAGTTTGGTTGAGGAGACCCAGTACTTC
>.|.|TRBV5-4|TRBJ2-3
CASSPDRYTSDTQYF
TGTGCCAGCAGCCCAGACAGGTACACGTCAGATACGCAGTATTTT
>.|.|TRBV5-6|TRBJ1-1
CASSLLRARNTEAFF
TGTGCCAGCAGCTTGCTCAGGGCCCGGAACACTGAAGCTTTCTTT
>.|.|TRBV14|TRBJ1-6
CASSQEQWGDSPLHF
TGTGCCAGCAGCCAAGAACAGTGGGGAGATTCACCCCTCCACTTT
>.|TRBD1|TRBV7-9|TRBJ2-4
CSSSLGDRGSLAKNIQYF
TGTTCCAGCAGCTTAGGAGACAGGGGGTCACTAGCCAAAAACATTCAGTACTTC
>.|TRBD2|TRBV11-3|TRBJ2-5
CASSLVFAGGNQETQYF
TGTGCCAGCAGCTTAGTGTTTGCGGGGGGGAACCAAGAGACCCAGTACTTC
>.|TRBD2|TRBV27|TRBJ2-7
CASSLTSGGSYEQYF
TGTGCCAGCAGTTTAACTAGCGGGGGATCCTACGAGCAGTACTTC
>few|.|TRBV6-4|TRBJ2-3
CASSDQAATDTQYF
TGTGCCAGCAGTGACCAAGCGGCTACAGATACGCAGTATTTT
>.|TRBD1|TRBV7-8|TRBJ1-3
CASSLARGEGAYGNTIYF
TGTGCCAGCAGCTTAGCGCGCGGTGAGGGGGCGTATGGAAACACCATATATTTT
>.|TRBD2|TRBV7-2|TRBJ2-3
CASSPRTSRTDTQYF
TGTGCCAGCAGCCCCCGGACTAGTCGCACAGATACGCAGTATTTT
>.|TRBD1|TRBV28|TRBJ1-5
CATGQGTQPQHF
TGTGCCACCGGACAGGGGACTCAGCCCCAGCATTTT
>.|.|TRBV5-1|TRBJ1-6
CASSLLDLNPPLHF
TGCGCCAGCAGCTTGTTAGACTTGAATCCACCCCTCCACTTT
>.|TRBD2|TRBV30|TRBJ2-3
CAWSVQLAVTSTDTQYF
TGTGCCTGGAGTGTACAACTAGCGGTAACTAGCACAGATACGCAGTATTTT
>.|TRBD1|TRBV7-2|TRBJ2-2
CASREDRALGELFF
TGTGCCAGCAGAGAGGACAGGGCACTCGGGGAGCTGTTTTTT
>once|.|TRBV6-5|TRBJ2-2
CASSYGANTGELFF
TGTGCCAGCAGTTACGGGGCCAACACCGGGGAGCTGTTTTTT
>.|.|TRBV19|TRBJ1-3
CASSWEGNTIYF
TGTGCCAGTAGTTGGGAGGGAAACACCATATATTTT
>.|.|TRBV28|TRBJ1-6
CASSSTGERNSPLHF
TGTGCCAGCAGTTCGACAGGAGAGAGGAATTCACCCCTCCACTTT
>few|.|TRBV11-3|TRBJ2-3
CASSFTGLGAQHTDTQYF
TGTGCCAGCAGCTTCACCGGTTTGGGAGCACAACACACAGATACGCAGTATTTT
>.|TRBD2|TRBV4-3|TRBJ2-1
CASSQVGGYNEQFF
TGCGCCAGCAGCCAAGTCGGGGGGTACAATGAGCAGTTCTTC
>.|.|TRBV6-5|TRBJ1-1
CASSLPGNTEAFF
TGTGCCAGCAGTTTACCCGGTAACACTGAAGCTTTCTTT
>.|TRBD1|TRBV5-1|TRBJ2-7
CASSLGGTGSYEQYF
TGCGCCAGCAGCTTGGGCGGGACAGGGTCCTACGAGCAGTACTTC
>.|.|TRBV27|TRBJ2-4
CASHGAAKNIQYF
TGTGCCAGCCATGGGGCAGCCAAAAACATTCAGTACTTC
>.|.|TRBV15|TRBJ1-1
CATSRGGRWDTRNTEAFF
TGTGCCACCAGCAGAGGTGGGCGGTGGGACACCCGCAACACTGAAGCTTTCTTT
>.|.|TRBV27|TRBJ1-2
CASSGQNDVGYGYTF
TGTGCCAGCAGTGGACAAAATGACGTTGGCTATGGCTACACCTTC
>.|.|TRBV6-5|TRBJ1-1
CASSQGSVRGTEAFF
TGTGCCAGCAGTCAAGGAAGCGTTAGGGGCACTGAAGCTTTCTTT
>few|.|TRBV18|TRBJ2-7
CASSPGGGSYEQYF
TGTGCCAGCTCACCGGGCGGAGGGAGCTACGAGCAGTACTTC
>.|.|TRBV4-1|TRBJ1-3
CASSQVAPGNTIYF
TGCGCCAGCAGCCAAGTGGCTCCGGGGAACACCATATATTTT